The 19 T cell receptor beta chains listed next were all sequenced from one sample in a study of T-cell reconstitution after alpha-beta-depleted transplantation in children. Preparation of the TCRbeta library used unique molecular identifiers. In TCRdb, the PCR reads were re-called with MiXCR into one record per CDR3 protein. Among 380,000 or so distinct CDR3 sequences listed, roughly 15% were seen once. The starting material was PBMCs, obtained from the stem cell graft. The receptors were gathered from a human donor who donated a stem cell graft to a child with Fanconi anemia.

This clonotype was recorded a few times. In DNA form, the CDR3 reads TGTGCCAGCAGTGACTCCAACAGGAGATACGAGCAGTACGTC. Its translation: CASSDSNRRYEQYV. V is TRBV6-4 and J is TRBJ2-7, with D possibly being TRBD1 (5 bases). Trimming left V 0 bases short and J 4 bases short, with 10 bases between. This CDR3 has 14 amino acids. Germline assignment: CDR1 MRHNA and CDR2 SNTAGT.

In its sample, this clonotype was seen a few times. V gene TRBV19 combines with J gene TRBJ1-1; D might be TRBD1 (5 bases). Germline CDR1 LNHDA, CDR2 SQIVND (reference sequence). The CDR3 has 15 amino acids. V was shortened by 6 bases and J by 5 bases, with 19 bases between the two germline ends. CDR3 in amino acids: CASRRAGVEVTEAFF. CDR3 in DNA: TGTGCCAGTAGGCGGGCGGGGGTTGAGGTGACTGAAGCTTTCTTT.

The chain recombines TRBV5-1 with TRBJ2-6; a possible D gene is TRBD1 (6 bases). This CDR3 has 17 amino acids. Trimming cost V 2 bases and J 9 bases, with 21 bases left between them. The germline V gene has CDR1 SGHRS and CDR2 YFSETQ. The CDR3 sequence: CASSFGLRGMRDNVLTF. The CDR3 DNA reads TGCGCCAGCAGCTTCGGGCTCAGGGGCATGAGAGACAACGTCCTGACTTTC.

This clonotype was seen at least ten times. The CDR3 DNA follows: TGTGCCAGCAGCGCCGACCCCAGGGGGTCTGGAAACACCATATATTTT. It translates to CASSADPRGSGNTIYF. V is TRBV9 and J is TRBJ1-3; 7 nucleotides line up with TRBD1. With V trimmed by 3 bases and J by 1 base, 7 bases remained unmatched. This CDR3 has 16 amino acids. CDR1 and CDR2 (germline): SGDLS, YYNGEE.

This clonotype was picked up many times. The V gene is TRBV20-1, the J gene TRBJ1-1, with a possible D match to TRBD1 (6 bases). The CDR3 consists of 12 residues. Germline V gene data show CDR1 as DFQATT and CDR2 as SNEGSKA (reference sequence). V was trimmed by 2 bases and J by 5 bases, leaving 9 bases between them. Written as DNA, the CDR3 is TGCAGTGCTAGACAGGGGCTTACTGAAGCTTTCTTT. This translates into CSARQGLTEAFF.

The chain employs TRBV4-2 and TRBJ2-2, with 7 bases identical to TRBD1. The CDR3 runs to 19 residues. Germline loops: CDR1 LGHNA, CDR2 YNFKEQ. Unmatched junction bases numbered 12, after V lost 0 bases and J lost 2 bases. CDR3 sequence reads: CASSQDERPGQRNTGELFF. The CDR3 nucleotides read TGTGCCAGCAGCCAAGATGAGCGGCCGGGACAGAGAAACACCGGGGAGCTGTTTTTT.

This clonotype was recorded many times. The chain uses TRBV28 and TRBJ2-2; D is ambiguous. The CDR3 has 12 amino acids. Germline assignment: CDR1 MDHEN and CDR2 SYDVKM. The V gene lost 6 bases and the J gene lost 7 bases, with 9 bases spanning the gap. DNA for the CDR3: TGTGCCAGCAGCCCCCCCGGCGGGGAGCTGTTTTTT. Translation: CASSPPGGELFF.

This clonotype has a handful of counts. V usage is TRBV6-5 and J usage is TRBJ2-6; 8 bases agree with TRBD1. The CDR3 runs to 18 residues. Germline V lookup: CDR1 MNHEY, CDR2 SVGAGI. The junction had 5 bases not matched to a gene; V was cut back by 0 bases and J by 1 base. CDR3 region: CASSYSQGAFSGANVLTF. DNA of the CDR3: TGTGCCAGCAGTTACTCGCAGGGGGCCTTTTCTGGGGCCAACGTCCTGACTTTC.

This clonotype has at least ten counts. CDR3 coding DNA: TGTGCCAGCAGTTACCGGACTAGCGGTATCTACGAGCAGTACTTC. Protein product: CASSYRTSGIYEQYF. The chain is built from TRBV6-8 and TRBJ2-7; 10 bases line up with TRBD2. CDR3 length: 15 residues. J lost 3 bases, V lost 2 bases, and 4 bases had no gene match. Looked up from germline, CDR1 is MNHGY and CDR2 is SAAAGT.

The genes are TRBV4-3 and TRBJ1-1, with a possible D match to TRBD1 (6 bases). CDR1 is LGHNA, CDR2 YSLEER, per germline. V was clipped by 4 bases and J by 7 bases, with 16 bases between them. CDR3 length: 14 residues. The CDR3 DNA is TGCGCCAGCAGCCTTACCGGGACAATAAGTGAAGCTTTCTTT. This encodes CASSLTGTISEAFF.

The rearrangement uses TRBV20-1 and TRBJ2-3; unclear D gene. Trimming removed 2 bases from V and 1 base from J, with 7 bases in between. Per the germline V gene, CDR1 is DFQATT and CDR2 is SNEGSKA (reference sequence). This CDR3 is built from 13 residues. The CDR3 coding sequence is TGCAGTGCTAGATGGGCTGGCACAGATACGCAGTATTTT. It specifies CSARWAGTDTQYF.

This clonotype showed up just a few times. DNA for the CDR3: TGTGCCAGTTTAGAGTCCCGGGGTCTCTCCTACAATGAGCAGTTCTTC. It yields the protein CASLESRGLSYNEQFF. The rearrangement uses TRBV12-3 or TRBV12-4 and TRBJ2-1; perhaps TRBD2 as D (5 bases). V lost 9 bases and J lost 0, with 18 bases in between. The CDR3 runs 16 residues.

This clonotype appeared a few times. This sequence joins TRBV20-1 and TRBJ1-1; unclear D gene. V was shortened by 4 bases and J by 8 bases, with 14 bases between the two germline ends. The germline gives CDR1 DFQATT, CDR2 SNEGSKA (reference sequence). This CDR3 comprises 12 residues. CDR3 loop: CSAIGPGREAFF. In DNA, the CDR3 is TGCAGTGCTATAGGACCGGGCAGGGAAGCTTTCTTT.

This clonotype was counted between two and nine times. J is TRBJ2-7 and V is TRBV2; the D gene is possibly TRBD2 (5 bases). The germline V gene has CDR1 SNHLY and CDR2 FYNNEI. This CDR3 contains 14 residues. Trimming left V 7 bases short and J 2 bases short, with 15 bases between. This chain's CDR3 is CASNIPYGAYEQYF. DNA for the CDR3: TGTGCCAGCAACATTCCATACGGGGCCTACGAGCAGTACTTC.

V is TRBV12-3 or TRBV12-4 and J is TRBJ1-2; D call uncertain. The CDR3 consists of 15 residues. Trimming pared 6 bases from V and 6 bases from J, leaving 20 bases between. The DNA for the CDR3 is TGTGCCAGCAGCACTTCCTTGACGAATCGGGATGGCTACACCTTC. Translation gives CASSTSLTNRDGYTF.

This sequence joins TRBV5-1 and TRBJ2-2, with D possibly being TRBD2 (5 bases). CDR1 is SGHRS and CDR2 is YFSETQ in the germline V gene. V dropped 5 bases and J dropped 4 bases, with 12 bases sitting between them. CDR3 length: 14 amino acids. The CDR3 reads CASSVGRGTGELFF. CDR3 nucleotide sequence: TGCGCCAGCAGTGTGGGGAGAGGCACCGGGGAGCTGTTTTTT.

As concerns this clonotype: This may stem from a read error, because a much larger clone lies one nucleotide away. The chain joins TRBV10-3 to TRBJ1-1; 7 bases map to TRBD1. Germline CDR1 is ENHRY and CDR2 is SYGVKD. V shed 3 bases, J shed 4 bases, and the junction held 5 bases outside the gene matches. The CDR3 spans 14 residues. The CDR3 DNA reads TGTGCCATCAGTGACCAGCACAGGGGCACTGAAGCTTTCTTT. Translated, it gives CAISDQHRGTEAFF.

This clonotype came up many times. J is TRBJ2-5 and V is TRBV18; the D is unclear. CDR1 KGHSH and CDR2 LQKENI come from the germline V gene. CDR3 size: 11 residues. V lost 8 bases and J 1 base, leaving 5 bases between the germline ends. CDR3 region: CASSTQETQYF. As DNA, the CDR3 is TGTGCCAGCAGTACCCAAGAGACCCAGTACTTC.

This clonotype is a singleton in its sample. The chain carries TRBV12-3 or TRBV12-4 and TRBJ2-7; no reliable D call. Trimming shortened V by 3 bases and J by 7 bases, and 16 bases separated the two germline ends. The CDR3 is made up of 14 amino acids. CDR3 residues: CASSFPGKGWEQYF. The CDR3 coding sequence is TGTGCCAGCAGTTTCCCAGGAAAAGGTTGGGAGCAGTACTTC.